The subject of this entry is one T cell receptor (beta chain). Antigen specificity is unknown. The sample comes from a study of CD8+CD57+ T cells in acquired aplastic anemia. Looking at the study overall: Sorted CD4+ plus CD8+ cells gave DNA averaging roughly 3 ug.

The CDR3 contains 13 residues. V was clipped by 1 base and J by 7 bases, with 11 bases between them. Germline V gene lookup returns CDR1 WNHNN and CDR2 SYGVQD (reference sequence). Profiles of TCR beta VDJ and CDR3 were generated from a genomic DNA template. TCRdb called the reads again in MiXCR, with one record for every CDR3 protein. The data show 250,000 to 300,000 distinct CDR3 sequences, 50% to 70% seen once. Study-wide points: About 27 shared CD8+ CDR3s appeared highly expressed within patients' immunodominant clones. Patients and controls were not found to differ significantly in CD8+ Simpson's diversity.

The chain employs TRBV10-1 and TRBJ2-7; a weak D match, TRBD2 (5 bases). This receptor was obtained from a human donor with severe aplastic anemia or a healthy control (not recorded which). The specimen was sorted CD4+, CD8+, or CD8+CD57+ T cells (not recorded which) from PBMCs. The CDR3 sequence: CASSEFRRPEQYF. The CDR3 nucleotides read TGCGCCAGCAGTGAGTTTCGGAGGCCGGAGCAGTACTTC.